These T cell receptor beta chains were read from a single sample in a study of human T cells and chemical hapten exposure. TCRdb used MiXCR to reprocess the RACE reads, holding one entry per CDR3 protein. The sample yields 250,000 or so distinct CDR3 sequences, about 9.4% seen once. The source material was whole blood, sampled in connection with sensitization to the hapten diphenylcyclopropenone (DPC). The receptors derive from a woman aged 40-49 years with alopecia areata. Some clones in this sample may be carry-over from other donors' samples. CDR3s include the opening cysteine and the closing phenylalanine or tryptophan. The order of the fields is CDR3 length, J gene, clone size, V gene, D gene, CDR3 DNA, CDR3 protein. D genes are given only for firm matches. Clone size appears in some rows only: once, few, many, or a class for an expanded clone.

17 TRBJ2-1 - TRBV7-9 TRBD1 TGTGCCAGCAGCTTGAATCCCGGGGACAGGGGTTCGGATGAGCAGTTCTTC CASSLNPGDRGSDEQFF
15 TRBJ2-6 few TRBV6-2/TRBV6-3 - TGTGCCAGCAGGCGGGCGGCGTCTGGGGCCAACGTCCTGACTTTC CASRRAASGANVLTF
13 TRBJ2-7 few TRBV28 TRBD1 TGTGCCAGCAGGGAGGGACAGGAGCGCGAGCAGTACTTC CASREGQEREQYF
19 TRBJ2-1 - TRBV12-2 - TGTGCAAGTCGCTCGCCAGCGGGAGTCGGATTTAGGTCCTACAATGAGCAGTTCTTC CASRSPAGVGFRSYNEQFF
16 TRBJ2-5 - TRBV6-6 - TGTGCCAGCAGTCCCCGAAGGGACGCCCCTTCCGAGACCCAGTACTTC CASSPRRDAPSETQYF
13 TRBJ2-1 few TRBV7-2 - TGTGCCAGCAGTTCCCTACCCCTAGATGAGCAGTTCTTC CASSSLPLDEQFF
13 TRBJ1-4 - TRBV20-1 - TGCAGTGCTAGCCTAAACCTCAATGAAAAACTGTTTTTT CSASLNLNEKLFF
14 TRBJ2-7 few TRBV27 TRBD2 TGTGCCAGCAGCGTAGCGGGAGGGTACTACGAGCAGTACTTC CASSVAGGYYEQYF
15 TRBJ1-5 - TRBV28 TRBD1 TGTGCCAGCAGACATGGGACAGGGCACAATCAGCCCCAGCATTTT CASRHGTGHNQPQHF
17 TRBJ2-2 - TRBV20-1 - TGCAGCGCTAGAGATCAAAAAACGGGACTGAACACCGGGGAGCTGTTTTTT CSARDQKTGLNTGELFF